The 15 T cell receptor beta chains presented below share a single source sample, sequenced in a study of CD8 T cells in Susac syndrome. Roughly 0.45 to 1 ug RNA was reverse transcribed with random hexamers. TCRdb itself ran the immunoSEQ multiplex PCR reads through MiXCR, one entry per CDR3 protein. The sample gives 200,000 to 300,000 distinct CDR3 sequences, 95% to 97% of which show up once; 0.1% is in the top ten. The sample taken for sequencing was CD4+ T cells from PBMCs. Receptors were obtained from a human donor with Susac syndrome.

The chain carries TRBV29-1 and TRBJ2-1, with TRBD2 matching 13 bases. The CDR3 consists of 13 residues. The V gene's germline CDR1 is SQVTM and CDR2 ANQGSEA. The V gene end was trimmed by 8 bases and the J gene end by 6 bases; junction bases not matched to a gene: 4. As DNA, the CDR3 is TGCAGCTCCAGACTAGCGGGAGGCAATGAGCAGTTCTTC. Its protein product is CSSRLAGGNEQFF.

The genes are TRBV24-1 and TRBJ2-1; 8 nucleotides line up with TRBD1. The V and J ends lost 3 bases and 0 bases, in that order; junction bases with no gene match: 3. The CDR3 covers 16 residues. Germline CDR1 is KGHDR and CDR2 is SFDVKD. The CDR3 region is CATSDRTGSSYNEQFF. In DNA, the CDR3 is TGTGCCACCAGTGATCGGACAGGGAGCTCCTACAATGAGCAGTTCTTC.

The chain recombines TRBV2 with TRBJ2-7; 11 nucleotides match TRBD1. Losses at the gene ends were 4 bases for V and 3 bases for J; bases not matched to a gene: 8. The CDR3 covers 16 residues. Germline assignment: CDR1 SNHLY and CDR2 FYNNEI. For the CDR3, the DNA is TGTGCCAGCAGTGTACCTCTCGGGACAGGGGGCTACGAGCAGTACTTC. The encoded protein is CASSVPLGTGGYEQYF.

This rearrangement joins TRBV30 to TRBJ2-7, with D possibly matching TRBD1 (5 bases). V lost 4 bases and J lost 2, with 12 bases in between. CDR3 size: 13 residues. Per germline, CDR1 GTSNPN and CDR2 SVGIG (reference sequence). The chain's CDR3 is CAWTRAGTYEQYF. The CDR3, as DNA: TGTGCCTGGACTCGGGCAGGGACCTACGAGCAGTACTTC.

CDR3: CASSHWTSGTGELFF. CDR3 bases: TGTGCCAGCAGCCATTGGACTAGTGGCACCGGGGAGCTGTTTTTT. The chain is built from TRBV14 and TRBJ2-2; 7 nucleotides line up with TRBD2. Germline assignment: CDR1 SGHDN and CDR2 FVKESK. With V trimmed by 3 bases and J by 4 bases, 5 bases remained unmatched. This CDR3 region has 15 residues.

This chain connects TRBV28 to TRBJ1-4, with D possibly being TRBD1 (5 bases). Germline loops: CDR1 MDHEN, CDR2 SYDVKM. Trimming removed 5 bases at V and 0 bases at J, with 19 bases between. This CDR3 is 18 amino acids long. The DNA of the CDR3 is TGTGCCAGCAGTGAGTGGCCGGGACGGGGAGCAACTAATGAAAAACTGTTTTTT. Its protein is CASSEWPGRGATNEKLFF.

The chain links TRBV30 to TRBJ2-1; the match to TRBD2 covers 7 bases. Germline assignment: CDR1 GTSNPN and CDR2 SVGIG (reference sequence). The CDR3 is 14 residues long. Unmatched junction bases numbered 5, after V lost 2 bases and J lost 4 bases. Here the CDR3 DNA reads TGTGCCTGGAGTATGGCGGGAGCGTACAATGAGCAGTTCTTC. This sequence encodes CAWSMAGAYNEQFF.

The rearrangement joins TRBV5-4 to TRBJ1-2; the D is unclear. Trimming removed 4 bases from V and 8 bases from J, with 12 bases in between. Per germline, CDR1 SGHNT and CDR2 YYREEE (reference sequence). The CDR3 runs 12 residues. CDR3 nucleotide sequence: TGTGCCAGCAGCCGTCCCCGGGGAGGCTACACCTTC. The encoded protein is CASSRPRGGYTF.

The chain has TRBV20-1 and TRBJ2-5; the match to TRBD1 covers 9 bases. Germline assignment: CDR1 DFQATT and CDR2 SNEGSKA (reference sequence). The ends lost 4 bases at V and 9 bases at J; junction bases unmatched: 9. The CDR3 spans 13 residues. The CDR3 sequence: CSAMDRGKSAQYF. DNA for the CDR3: TGCAGTGCTATGGACAGGGGCAAATCGGCCCAGTACTTC.

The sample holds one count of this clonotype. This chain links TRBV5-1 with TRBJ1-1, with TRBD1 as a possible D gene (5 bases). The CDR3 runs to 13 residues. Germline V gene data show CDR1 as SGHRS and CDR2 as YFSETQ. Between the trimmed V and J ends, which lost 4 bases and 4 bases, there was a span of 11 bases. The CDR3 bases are TGCGCCAGCAGCGCTCGGGACGGCACTGAAGCTTTCTTT. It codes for CASSARDGTEAFF.

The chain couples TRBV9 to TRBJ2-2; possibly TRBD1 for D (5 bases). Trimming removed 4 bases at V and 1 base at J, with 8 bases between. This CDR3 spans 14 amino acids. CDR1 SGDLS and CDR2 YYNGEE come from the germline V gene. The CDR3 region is CASSSGMNTGELFF. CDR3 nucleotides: TGTGCCAGCAGCTCAGGGATGAACACCGGGGAGCTGTTTTTT. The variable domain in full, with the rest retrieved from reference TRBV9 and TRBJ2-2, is DSGVTQTPKHLITATGQRVTLRCSPRSGDLSVYWYQQSLDQGLQFLIQYYNGEERAKGNILERFSAQQFPDLHSELNLSSLELGDSALYFCASSSGMNTGELFFGEGSRLTVL.

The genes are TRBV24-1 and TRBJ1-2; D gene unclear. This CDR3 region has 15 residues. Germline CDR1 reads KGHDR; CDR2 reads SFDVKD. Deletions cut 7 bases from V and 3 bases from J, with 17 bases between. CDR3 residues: CATRREGTRDYGYTF. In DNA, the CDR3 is TGTGCCACCAGACGAGAGGGAACCCGTGACTATGGCTACACCTTC.

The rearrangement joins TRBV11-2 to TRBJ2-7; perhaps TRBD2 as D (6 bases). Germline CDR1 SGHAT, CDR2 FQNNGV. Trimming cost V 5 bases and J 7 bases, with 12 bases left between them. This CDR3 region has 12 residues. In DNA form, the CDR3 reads TGTGCCAGCAGCGGAGGGACGAGGGAGCAGTACTTC. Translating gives CASSGGTREQYF. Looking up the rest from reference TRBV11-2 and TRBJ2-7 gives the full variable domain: EAGVAQSPRYKIIEKRQSVAFWCNPISGHATLYWYQQILGQGPKLLIQFQNNGVVDDSQLPKDRFSAERLKGVDSTLKIQPAKLEDSAVYLCASSGGTREQYFGPGTRLTVT.

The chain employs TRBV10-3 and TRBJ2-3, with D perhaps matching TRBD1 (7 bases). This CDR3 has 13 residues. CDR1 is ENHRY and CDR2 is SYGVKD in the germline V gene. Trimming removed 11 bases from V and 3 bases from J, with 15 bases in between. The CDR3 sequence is CAVAGQSTDTQYF. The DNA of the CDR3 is TGTGCCGTCGCGGGACAGTCGACAGATACGCAGTATTTT.

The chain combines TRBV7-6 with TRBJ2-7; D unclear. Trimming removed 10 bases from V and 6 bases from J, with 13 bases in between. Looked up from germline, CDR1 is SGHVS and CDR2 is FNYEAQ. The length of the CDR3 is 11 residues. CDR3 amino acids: CANLRGGEQYF. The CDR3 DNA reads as TGTGCCAATTTGCGTGGCGGCGAGCAGTACTTC.